The next 15 T cell receptor beta chains were all read from a single sample in a study of T cell changes during pregnancy in multiple sclerosis. The table came from immunoSEQ multiplex PCR; TCRdb's copy has only in-frame clones and leaves some out. The sample contains around 35,000 clones, 90% of which appear only once. This material consisted of CD8+ T cells from peripheral blood mononuclear cells, taken in the first trimester of pregnancy. The receptors come from a female donor with multiple sclerosis, enrolled in a pregnancy study.

The genes are TRBV27 and TRBJ2-1; no definite D call. CDR3 length: 12 residues. Trimming removed 4 bases from V and 7 bases from J, with 8 bases in between. CDR1 is MNHEY, CDR2 SMNVEV, per germline (reference sequence). The chain's CDR3 is CASSYGPNEQFF. The CDR3 DNA follows: TGTGCCAGCAGTTACGGTCCGAATGAGCAGTTCTTC.

The V call is TRBV11-2, the J call TRBJ2-1; D may be TRBD2 (5 bases). This CDR3 comprises 17 residues. Trimming cost V 2 bases and J 1 base, with 15 bases left between them. CDR1 SGHAT and CDR2 FQNNGV come from the germline V gene. The CDR3 region is CASSLILAGTSYNEQFF. The CDR3 DNA is TGTGCCAGCAGCTTAATATTGGCGGGCACGTCCTACAATGAGCAGTTCTTC.

The chain combines TRBV7-6 with TRBJ1-3; D call uncertain. The germline gives CDR1 SGHVS, CDR2 FNYEAQ. V was pared by 1 base and J by 3 bases, with 7 bases between. CDR3 size: 14 residues. CDR3 amino acids: CASSLVSLGNTIYF. CDR3 nucleotide sequence: TGTGCCAGCAGCTTAGTAAGCCTTGGAAACACCATATATTTT.

V is TRBV19 and J is TRBJ2-7; 7 bases are a match to TRBD2. The CDR3 loop spans 13 amino acids. Unmatched junction bases numbered 8, after V lost 10 bases and J lost 2 bases. Germline V CDR1 and CDR2: LNHDA, SQIVND (reference sequence). This CDR3 is CATKLASTYEQYF. The CDR3 coding sequence is TGTGCCACGAAACTAGCGAGTACCTACGAGCAGTACTTC.

V is TRBV7-9 and J is TRBJ2-7; 7 positions agree with TRBD1. The germline V gene encodes CDR1 SEHNR and CDR2 FQNEAQ (reference sequence). Germline trimming cut 1 base from V and 3 bases from J; bases unmatched to any gene: 6. This CDR3 is 15 amino acids long. CDR3: CASSLDGTVLYEQYF. The CDR3, as DNA: TGTGCCAGCAGCTTAGATGGGACAGTTCTCTACGAGCAGTACTTC. Based on the CDR3 plus reference TRBV7-9 and TRBJ2-7, the full variable domain is DTGVSQNPRHKITKRGQNVTFRCDPISEHNRLYWYRQTLGQGPEFLTYFQNEAQLEKSRLLSDRFSAERPKGSFSTLEIQRTEQGDSAMYLCASSLDGTVLYEQYFGPGTRLTVT.

This chain links TRBV7-2 with TRBJ2-7; 8 nucleotides align to TRBD2. This CDR3 comprises 15 residues. With V trimmed by 2 bases and J by 7 bases, 10 bases remained unmatched. Per the germline V gene, CDR1 is SGHTA and CDR2 is FQGNSA. CDR3 nucleotide sequence: TGTGCCAGCAGCTTAAGGGTTGCGGGAGGCTGGGAGCAGTACTTC. Its translation is CASSLRVAGGWEQYF.

This clone has a handful of counts. The chain has TRBV7-2 and TRBJ2-1; D perhaps matches TRBD2 (6 bases). This CDR3 contains 16 residues. Trimming pared 1 base from V and 6 bases from J, leaving 16 bases between. Looked up from germline, CDR1 is SGHTA and CDR2 is FQGNSA. The DNA for the CDR3 is TGTGCCAGCAGCTTAGTGTCTAGCGAATTGGGCAATGAGCAGTTCTTC. Translating gives CASSLVSSELGNEQFF.

The chain couples TRBV30 to TRBJ2-7; D is perhaps TRBD2 (5 bases). CDR3 length: 13 residues. CDR1 and CDR2 (germline): GTSNPN, SVGIG (reference sequence). Trimming left V 2 bases short and J 7 bases short, with 15 bases between. CDR3 sequence reads: CAWSLVSTGEQYF. The CDR3 DNA sequence: TGTGCCTGGAGTTTGGTCTCAACGGGGGAGCAGTACTTC.

The chain couples TRBV29-1 to TRBJ2-7; 10 positions match TRBD1. This CDR3 has 12 residues. Germline lookup yields CDR1 SQVTM and CDR2 ANQGSEA. The J segment lost 4 bases and the V segment lost 6 bases, leaving 3 bases of the junction unmatched. CDR3 sequence (DNA): TGCAGCGTGGAGGGACAGGGGTACGAGCAGTACTTC. As protein: CSVEGQGYEQYF.

The chain carries TRBV29-1 and TRBJ1-3, with a tentative D call TRBD1 (5 bases). Trimming took off 1 base at V and 3 bases at J, with 10 bases between the two ends. The CDR3 extends over 14 amino acids. CDR1 and CDR2 from the germline V gene are SQVTM and ANQGSEA. CDR3: CSVEVPGGGNTIYF. The DNA for the CDR3 is TGCAGCGTTGAAGTTCCGGGGGGTGGAAACACCATATATTTT.

V is TRBV7-9 and J is TRBJ2-7, with 10 bases that match TRBD2. Germline V gene lookup returns CDR1 SEHNR and CDR2 FQNEAQ (reference sequence). The CDR3 is made up of 17 amino acids. The V segment lost 4 bases and the J segment 1 base; nucleotides outside the gene matches: 10. This chain's CDR3 is CASSWMWTSGKSYEQYF. CDR3 nucleotide sequence: TGTGCCAGCAGCTGGATGTGGACTAGCGGCAAATCCTACGAGCAGTACTTC.

This clone was seen a single time. The V gene is TRBV5-5, the J gene TRBJ2-7, with 9 bases matching TRBD1. CDR1 SGHKS and CDR2 YYEKEE come from the germline V gene (reference sequence). J was trimmed by 6 bases and V by 2 bases; bases with no gene match: 9. The CDR3 spans 15 residues. CDR3 nucleotide sequence: TGTGCCAGCAGCTTAAGCCGGGACAGGGTTCCCGAGCAGTACTTC. Its protein is CASSLSRDRVPEQYF.

The table lists this clone with a count of one. The chain uses TRBV7-9 and TRBJ2-4; 7 bases agree with TRBD2. The CDR3 runs 15 residues. V lost 5 bases and J lost 2; bases outside the gene matches: 6. Germline loops: CDR1 SEHNR, CDR2 FQNEAQ (reference sequence). In DNA form, the CDR3 reads TGTGCCAGCAGCCCATGGGGGGGGTCCAAAAACATTCAGTACTTC. Amino acid sequence: CASSPWGGSKNIQYF.

The chain has TRBV9 and TRBJ2-7, with D maybe TRBD1 (5 bases). Trimming shortened V by 4 bases and J by 3 bases, and 14 bases separated the two germline ends. The CDR3 extends over 14 amino acids. Germline-derived CDR1 and CDR2 are SGDLS and YYNGEE. Written as DNA, the CDR3 is TGTGCCAGCAGCCAGACAGAGAGTATCTACGAGCAGTACTTC. Protein sequence: CASSQTESIYEQYF.

V gene TRBV6-5 combines with J gene TRBJ2-3; 13 bases map to TRBD2. This CDR3 is 15 amino acids long. Germline V gene sequence: CDR1 MNHEY, CDR2 SVGAGI. J was trimmed by 5 bases and V by 10 bases; bases with no gene match: 9. The chain's CDR3 is CATFGLAGEGDTQYF. The DNA for the CDR3 is TGTGCCACCTTCGGACTAGCGGGAGAAGGAGATACGCAGTATTTT.